This passage covers 27 T cell receptor beta chains from one sample sequenced in a study of blood T cell repertoires in COVID-19. Clones were read by immunoSEQ multiplex PCR, and TCRdb kept only the in-frame ones, dropping some. The data hold about 200,000 clones, with roughly 80% observed a single time. Sequencing was performed on peripheral blood. These receptors all stem from a man aged 55 to 69 with COVID-19, enrolled during active disease.

The chain employs TRBV19 and TRBJ2-7; D perhaps matches TRBD1 (6 bases). The CDR3 runs 14 residues. The germline gives CDR1 LNHDA, CDR2 SQIVND (reference sequence). V lost 7 bases and J lost 0, with 13 bases in between. The CDR3 sequence is CASKDSPSSYEQYF. The CDR3 DNA sequence: TGTGCCAGTAAGGACAGCCCGAGCTCCTACGAGCAGTACTTC.

V is TRBV7-2 and J is TRBJ2-1, with D unresolved. V was pared by 1 base and J by 7 bases, with 8 bases between. CDR1 SGHTA and CDR2 FQGNSA come from the germline V gene. This CDR3 is 13 amino acids long. The CDR3 DNA follows: TGTGCCAGCAGCTTAGGTGGCGGTAATGAGCAGTTCTTC. It translates to CASSLGGGNEQFF.

The V gene is TRBV7-9, the J gene TRBJ1-4, with D perhaps matching TRBD1 (6 bases). The CDR3 is made up of 15 amino acids. Germline lookup yields CDR1 SEHNR and CDR2 FQNEAQ (reference sequence). V was trimmed by 4 bases and J by 11 bases, leaving 20 bases between them. The CDR3 here is CASSSSTGRRGKLFF. DNA of the CDR3: TGTGCCAGCAGCTCATCGACCGGGAGGAGGGGGAAACTGTTTTTT.

The J gene is TRBJ1-1, the V gene TRBV28; TRBD1 matches at 10 bases. CDR1 is MDHEN, CDR2 SYDVKM, per germline. Trimming took 6 bases from V and 4 from J; bases not matched to a gene: 5. CDR3 size: 14 residues. The chain's CDR3 is CASSMDRGGTEAFF. The CDR3 DNA follows: TGTGCCAGCAGCATGGACAGGGGGGGCACTGAAGCTTTCTTT.

The chain has TRBV5-4 and TRBJ1-1, with D possibly matching TRBD1 (5 bases). Trimming shortened V by 10 bases and J by 5 bases, and 15 bases separated the two germline ends. The germline V gene has CDR1 SGHNT and CDR2 YYREEE (reference sequence). The CDR3 has 12 residues. The CDR3 bases are TGTGCCTTTGGGGGGAGTCGGACTGAAGCTTTCTTT. Its protein is CAFGGSRTEAFF.

This clone has a handful of counts. The chain has TRBV5-1 and TRBJ2-1, with a weak D call TRBD2 (5 bases). In germline, CDR1 is SGHRS, CDR2 YFSETQ. The CDR3 has 17 amino acids. V lost 0 bases and J 6 bases, leaving 19 bases between the germline ends. CDR3 protein: CASSLELASFSPNEQFF. The CDR3 nucleotides read TGCGCCAGCAGCTTGGAATTGGCTAGCTTTTCCCCCAATGAGCAGTTCTTC.

The V gene is TRBV19, the J gene TRBJ1-2; no reliable D call. The CDR3 totals 16 residues. V was trimmed by 7 bases and J by 0 bases, leaving 18 bases between them. Per the germline V gene, CDR1 is LNHDA and CDR2 is SQIVND (reference sequence). The CDR3 loop is CASTPGGPVANYGYTF. CDR3 bases: TGTGCCAGTACCCCGGGAGGGCCGGTGGCTAACTATGGCTACACCTTC.

The chain links TRBV6-5 to TRBJ1-3; perhaps TRBD1 as D (5 bases). CDR1 MNHEY and CDR2 SVGAGI come from the germline V gene. With 2 bases removed from V and 2 bases from J, the gap between germline ends came to 13 bases. The CDR3 contains 16 residues. The CDR3 DNA follows: TGTGCCAGCAGTTACGGGAGGGGTTCAGCTGGAAACACCATATATTTT. Translating it yields CASSYGRGSAGNTIYF.

The chain combines TRBV7-2 with TRBJ1-3; no clear D gene. Germline CDR1 reads SGHTA; CDR2 reads FQGNSA. The ends were cut back, 1 base at V and 0 bases at J, with 7 bases in the middle. CDR3 size: 15 residues. In DNA, the CDR3 is TGTGCCAGCAGCTTAGACAGTTACTCTGGAAACACCATATATTTT. This gives the protein CASSLDSYSGNTIYF.

The chain combines TRBV10-1 with TRBJ2-1, with 7 bases aligning to TRBD2. Germline values: CDR1 WNHNN, CDR2 SYGVQD (reference sequence). This CDR3 comprises 13 residues. With V trimmed by 3 bases and J by 12 bases, 8 bases remained unmatched. DNA for the CDR3: TGCGCCAGCAGTGAACTCAAATGGGGGGGGCAGTTCTTC. Encoded protein: CASSELKWGGQFF.

DNA for the CDR3: TGTGCCAGCAGCGTAGCCGCCGACAGGTTAGCCGGGGAGCTGTTTTTT. Its protein product is CASSVAADRLAGELFF. J is TRBJ2-2 and V is TRBV9, with a weak D call TRBD1 (6 bases). The ends were cut back, 0 bases at V and 6 bases at J, with 15 bases in the middle. Germline-derived CDR1 and CDR2 are SGDLS and YYNGEE. There are 16 residues in the CDR3.

J is TRBJ2-4 and V is TRBV29-1, with D possibly matching TRBD2 (5 bases). Trimming pared 7 bases from V and 7 bases from J, leaving 14 bases between. CDR1 is SQVTM and CDR2 is ANQGSEA in the germline V gene. This CDR3 comprises 12 residues. The chain's CDR3 is CSGRGGENIQYF. In nucleotides, the CDR3 is TGCAGCGGGAGAGGTGGGGAGAACATTCAGTACTTC.

The chain combines TRBV19 with TRBJ1-2; 9 nucleotides align to TRBD1. The CDR3 loop spans 15 amino acids. Germline CDR1 is LNHDA and CDR2 is SQIVND (reference sequence). The junction had 10 bases not matched to a gene; V was cut back by 10 bases and J by 1 base. The CDR3 region is CATWDRVKSNYGYTF. CDR3 sequence (DNA): TGTGCCACTTGGGACAGGGTTAAAAGTAACTATGGCTACACCTTC.

The chain carries TRBV7-9 and TRBJ1-6; 10 bases align to TRBD1. Germline lookup yields CDR1 SEHNR and CDR2 FQNEAQ (reference sequence). With V trimmed by 5 bases and J by 8 bases, 6 bases remained unmatched. The CDR3 is made up of 15 amino acids. The CDR3 DNA sequence: TGTGCCAGCAGCAGTTGGACAGGGGGGGATTCACCCCTCCACTTT. Its protein product is CASSSWTGGDSPLHF.

The J gene is TRBJ2-5, the V gene TRBV18; 10 bases line up with TRBD1. The V gene's germline CDR1 is KGHSH and CDR2 LQKENI. The CDR3 runs 15 residues. The ends lost 3 bases at V and 4 bases at J; junction bases unmatched: 5. The CDR3 DNA is TGTGCCAGCTCACCCCAGACAGGGGGCAGAGAGACCCAGTACTTC. It yields the protein CASSPQTGGRETQYF.

The chain combines TRBV5-6 with TRBJ1-5, with D hard to call. Trimming removed 3 bases at V and 5 bases at J, with 12 bases between. Per the germline V gene, CDR1 is SGHDT and CDR2 is YYEEEE. The CDR3 length is 14 residues. CDR3 sequence reads: CASSSRVPYQPQHF. In DNA form, the CDR3 reads TGTGCCAGCAGCTCTCGGGTTCCCTATCAGCCCCAGCATTTT.

CDR3: CASGFMRGTGTYGYTF. The CDR3 DNA sequence: TGTGCTAGTGGTTTTATGAGGGGAACGGGGACATATGGCTACACCTTC. This chain joins TRBV12-5 and TRBJ1-2; D is perhaps TRBD1 (6 bases). The CDR3 extends over 16 amino acids. Germline lookup yields CDR1 LGHNT and CDR2 FRNRAP. Trimming removed 3 bases at V and 5 bases at J, with 19 bases between.

The gene calls are TRBV3-1 (or the pseudogene TRBV3-2) and TRBJ1-1; possibly TRBD1 for D (6 bases). With 4 bases removed from V and 11 bases from J, the gap between germline ends came to 23 bases. Germline lookup yields CDR1 LGHDT and CDR2 YNNKEL (reference sequence). This CDR3 comprises 15 residues. CDR3 DNA sequence: TGTGCCAGCAGCCTGACAGGACCATCTCGAGCAAGGGCTTTCTTT. Translated, it gives CASSLTGPSRARAFF.

This chain uses TRBV7-2 with TRBJ1-2, with no clear D. CDR3 length: 14 residues. V lost 3 bases to trimming and J lost 4 bases, with 12 bases between them. In germline, CDR1 is SGHTA, CDR2 FQGNSA. The DNA of the CDR3 is TGTGCCAGCAGCTTCAGCCCTGCGGGCTATGGCTACACCTTC. This gives the protein CASSFSPAGYGYTF.

The gene calls are TRBV11-2 and TRBJ2-7, with no clear D. From germline, CDR1 is SGHAT and CDR2 FQNNGV. The CDR3 has 12 residues. The V and J ends lost 5 bases and 0 bases respectively, with 5 bases between them. The CDR3 nucleotides read TGTGCCAGCAGCCCTAGCTCCTACGAGCAGTACTTC. Translation: CASSPSSYEQYF.

This chain joins TRBV3-1 (or the pseudogene TRBV3-2) and TRBJ2-5, with 9 positions matching TRBD2. The V segment lost 3 bases and the J segment 4 bases; nucleotides outside the gene matches: 12. Germline V lookup: CDR1 LGHDT, CDR2 YNNKEL (reference sequence). The CDR3 runs 17 residues. The CDR3 DNA sequence: TGTGCCAGCAGCCACAACTCGCGGGAGGGAGGGGGAGAGACCCAGTACTTC. It translates to CASSHNSREGGGETQYF.

The genes are TRBV10-2 and TRBJ1-2; D is undetermined. The V and J ends lost 3 bases and 8 bases respectively, with 10 bases between them. Germline CDR1 and CDR2: WSHSY and SAAADI. The length of the CDR3 is 12 residues. The CDR3 sequence is CASSDPSRGYTF. The CDR3 region has the DNA TGCGCCAGCAGTGACCCGTCCAGGGGCTACACCTTC.

Remarks on this clone: This sample also contains other DNA sequences that code for the same CDR3. The chain is built from TRBV18 and TRBJ1-2; possible D gene TRBD1, 6 bases. The CDR3 extends over 13 amino acids. Germline V CDR1 and CDR2: KGHSH, LQKENI. The ends were cut back, 2 bases at V and 7 bases at J, with 11 bases in the middle. CDR3: CASSPSDSRGYTF. The CDR3 bases are TGTGCCAGCTCACCATCGGACAGCCGTGGCTACACCTTC. The full variable domain, completed using reference TRBV18 and TRBJ1-2, is NAGVMQNPRHLVRRRGQEARLRCSPMKGHSHVYWYRQLPEEGLKFMVYLQKENIIDESGMPKERFSAEFPKEGPSILRIQQVVRGDSAAYFCASSPSDSRGYTFGSGTRLTVV.

The gene calls are TRBV5-4 and TRBJ1-3, with TRBD1 as a possible D gene (6 bases). This CDR3 is built from 16 residues. V was pared by 1 base and J by 0 bases, with 11 bases between. Germline V gene sequence: CDR1 SGHNT, CDR2 YYREEE (reference sequence). The CDR3: CASSLSRGGSGNTIYF. The CDR3 DNA reads TGTGCCAGCAGCTTGTCACGAGGGGGCTCTGGAAACACCATATATTTT.

V gene TRBV27 combines with J gene TRBJ2-7, with a tentative D call TRBD2 (5 bases). V was cut by 4 bases and J by 3 bases, with 22 bases left in between. The CDR3 runs 17 residues. CDR1 and CDR2 (germline): MNHEY, SMNVEV (reference sequence). Here the CDR3 reads CASSSSYLGSLSYEQYF. Here the CDR3 DNA reads TGTGCCAGCAGTTCATCTTACCTGGGGAGCTTGAGCTACGAGCAGTACTTC.

In its sample, this clone was seen once. The gene calls are TRBV27 and TRBJ1-5; TRBD1 aligns across 7 bases. This CDR3 is built from 15 residues. The germline V gene has CDR1 MNHEY and CDR2 SMNVEV (reference sequence). With 4 bases clipped from V and 6 bases from J, the junction kept 9 bases outside the gene matches. CDR3 coding DNA: TGTGCCAGCAGTTCAGGGGGGAGGTTCGGTCAGCCCCAGCATTTT. Encoded protein: CASSSGGRFGQPQHF.

The chain carries TRBV13 and TRBJ1-1; TRBD1 might be the D (6 bases). Germline V CDR1 and CDR2: PRHDT, FYEKMQ (reference sequence). This CDR3 has 14 amino acids. The germline V and J ends were trimmed by 3 bases and 7 bases, with 15 bases remaining between them. This CDR3 reads CASSLRGPKIEAFF. The CDR3 bases are TGTGCCAGCAGCTTGCGGGGGCCCAAGATTGAAGCTTTCTTT.